This T cell receptor beta chain was recorded in a study of T cell responses to AZD1222 COVID-19 vaccine. Generated by immunoSEQ multiplex PCR, the TCRdb table keeps only in-frame clones and is missing some. The table records 100,000 to 150,000 clones, roughly 87% of them present only once. Losses at the gene ends were 4 bases for V and 4 bases for J; bases not matched to a gene: 5. CDR3 size: 14 residues. Germline CDR1 is SGHTA and CDR2 is FQGNSA. The study, taken as a whole, reports: CD4 TCRs linked to vaccination spanned spike, dominating at 160-218 and 743-854. Possibly, clonal diversity was underestimated; donors were largely white British and included more females. Only after the peak T cell response were repertoires sampled. At study baseline, merely six AZD1222 recipients were seropositive.

A remark on this clone: Its antigen is unidentified.

The chain is built from TRBV7-2 and TRBJ2-3, with 7 bases aligning to TRBD1. The TCR originated in an adult in good health. The material sequenced was peripheral blood, taken on day 0 of MenACWY control vaccination. CDR3 in DNA: TGTGCCAGCAGCTCCGGACAGGTCCCAGATACGCAGTATTTT. Its translation: CASSSGQVPDTQYF.